The clone carrying this T cell receptor beta chain has a single count. Its antigen is unknown. This sample was taken from a study of T cells in localized non-small cell lung cancer. Study-level points and caveats: The study detected a median roughly 61 of the top 100 tumor clones in adjacent lung. Sequencing, confined to only one tumor region, leaves heterogeneity possible. Greater blood T cell density accompanied longer overall survival.

V lost 10 bases and J lost 0, with 15 bases in between. Germline V lookup: CDR1 LNHDA, CDR2 SQIVND (reference sequence). This CDR3 region has 14 residues. Here immunoSEQ multiplex PCR was the method, and the copy in TCRdb shows in-frame clones only, minus some. In the table there are approximately 76,000 clones, over 75% of which are singletons. The chain links TRBV19 to TRBJ1-1; maybe TRBD1 (5 bases). The sequenced sample was peripheral blood, obtained before any cancer treatment. The TCR comes from a female donor at least 60 years old with stage I lung adenocarcinoma. In DNA form, the CDR3 reads TGTGCCACCCACCCTGGGGGGATGAACACTGAAGCTTTCTTT. Residues: CATHPGGMNTEAFF.